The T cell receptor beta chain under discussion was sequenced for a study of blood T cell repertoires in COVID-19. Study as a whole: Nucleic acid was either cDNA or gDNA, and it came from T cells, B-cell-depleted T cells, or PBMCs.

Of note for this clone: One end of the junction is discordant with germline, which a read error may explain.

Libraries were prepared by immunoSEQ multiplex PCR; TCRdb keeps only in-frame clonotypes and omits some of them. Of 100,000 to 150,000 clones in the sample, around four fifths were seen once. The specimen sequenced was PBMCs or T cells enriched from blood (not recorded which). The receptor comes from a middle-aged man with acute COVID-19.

The CDR3 loop reads CASSPGGTGNEKLFF. CDR3 sequence (DNA): TGTGCTAGCAGCCCAGGCGGGACAGGGAACGAAAAACTGTTTTTT. The rearrangement links TRBV7-7 to TRBJ1-4; 9 nucleotides match TRBD1. Germline V lookup: CDR1 SSHAT, CDR2 FNYEAQ (reference sequence). The CDR3 extends over 15 amino acids.